Below are 18 T cell receptor beta chains sequenced from a single sample in a study of blood T cell repertoires in COVID-19. Sequencing was performed with immunoSEQ multiplex PCR; in TCRdb, only in-frame clones are kept and a portion is missing. Of about 190,000 clones listed, 60% to 85% are singletons. The specimen was peripheral blood. All receptors derive from a man between 60 and 70 years old with active or convalescent COVID-19.

The CDR3 spells CASSHFSAGEQFF. CDR3 coding DNA: TGTGCCAGCAGCCACTTCTCCGCGGGTGAGCAGTTCTTC. The rearrangement uses TRBV7-9 and TRBJ2-1; the D gene is possibly TRBD2 (5 bases). The germline CDR1 and CDR2 sequences are SEHNR and FQNEAQ (reference sequence). There are 13 residues in the CDR3. V lost 5 bases, J lost 9 bases, and 14 bases lay in between.

Concerning this clone: Other DNA sequences in the same sample also yield this CDR3. The chain carries TRBV5-5 and TRBJ2-1, with D possibly being TRBD1 (6 bases). Deletions cut 4 bases from V and 0 bases from J, with 11 bases between. CDR1 is SGHKS and CDR2 is YYEKEE in the germline V gene (reference sequence). This CDR3 has 15 amino acids. CDR3 residues: CASSLQGSSYNEQFF. The CDR3 DNA reads as TGTGCCAGCAGCCTTCAGGGGAGCTCCTACAATGAGCAGTTCTTC.

V usage is TRBV5-1 and J usage is TRBJ1-2, with TRBD1 as a possible D gene (5 bases). Trimming took 5 bases from V and 0 from J, leaving 14 bases between them. Germline CDR1 is SGHRS and CDR2 is YFSETQ. This CDR3 is 15 amino acids long. The CDR3 DNA follows: TGCGCCAGCAGTTTTAGCCGACAGTCTAACTATGGCTACACCTTC. Amino acids: CASSFSRQSNYGYTF.

This clone turned up a few times. The J gene is TRBJ2-1, the V gene TRBV7-2, with D possibly matching TRBD2 (6 bases). Germline CDR1 reads SGHTA; CDR2 reads FQGNSA. V lost 1 base and J 6 bases, leaving 10 bases between the germline ends. There are 14 residues in the CDR3. The CDR3 bases are TGTGCCAGCAGCTTAGGGGGGACTGGCAATGAGCAGTTCTTC. As protein: CASSLGGTGNEQFF.

J is TRBJ2-2 and V is TRBV28, with 7 bases lining up with TRBD2. The CDR3 has 15 amino acids. The J segment lost 6 bases and the V segment lost 8 bases, leaving 12 bases of the junction unmatched. Germline values: CDR1 MDHEN, CDR2 SYDVKM. CDR3 in DNA: TGTGCCAGCCGAGGGTGGCGGGAGTACCCCGGGGAGCTGTTTTTT. Its protein is CASRGWREYPGELFF.

The CDR3 region is CASSPPGSNQPQHF. Written as DNA, the CDR3 is TGTGCCAGCAGTCCCCCGGGGAGCAATCAGCCCCAGCATTTT. The rearrangement joins TRBV6-5 to TRBJ1-5; no clear D gene. The CDR3 runs to 14 residues. V was cut by 5 bases and J by 1 base, with 9 bases left in between. In germline, CDR1 is MNHEY, CDR2 SVGAGI.

This CDR3 is CASSQDSTGGETQYF. As DNA, the CDR3 is TGTGCCAGCAGCCAAGATTCCACAGGGGGGGAGACCCAGTACTTC. The chain recombines TRBV3-1 (or the pseudogene TRBV3-2) with TRBJ2-5, with TRBD1 identical over 8 bases. V lost 0 bases and J lost 5; bases outside the gene matches: 5. Germline CDR1 and CDR2: LGHDT and YNNKEL (reference sequence). There are 15 residues in the CDR3.

The chain carries TRBV11-3 and TRBJ2-1, with 10 bases identical to TRBD1. The CDR3 has 16 amino acids. V dropped 4 bases and J dropped 4; count of bases not matched to a gene: 7. Per the germline V gene, CDR1 is SGHNT and CDR2 is YENEEA. This chain's CDR3 is CASSWAGTGDYNEQFF. CDR3 nucleotides: TGTGCCAGCAGCTGGGCCGGGACAGGGGATTACAATGAGCAGTTCTTC.

This clone was observed once. The chain joins TRBV25-1 to TRBJ1-4, with TRBD1 matching over 10 bases. The CDR3 totals 15 residues. J was trimmed by 8 bases and V by 2 bases; bases with no gene match: 5. Germline CDR1 is MGHDK and CDR2 is SYGVNS. The CDR3 loop reads CASSEPGQGREKLFF. For the CDR3, the DNA is TGTGCCAGCAGTGAACCGGGACAGGGGCGGGAAAAACTGTTTTTT.

Only one count was recorded for this clone. The chain employs TRBV2 and TRBJ1-4, with 9 positions matching TRBD1. Germline loops: CDR1 SNHLY, CDR2 FYNNEI. CDR3 length: 15 amino acids. Germline trimming cut 4 bases from V and 7 bases from J; bases unmatched to any gene: 7. CDR3 sequence reads: CASSGGTGLGEKLFF. The CDR3, as DNA: TGTGCCAGCAGTGGAGGGACAGGGCTGGGTGAAAAACTGTTTTTT.

The chain is built from TRBV28 and TRBJ2-7; D gene ambiguous. The CDR3 length is 11 residues. Trimming removed 8 bases at V and 3 bases at J, with 8 bases between. CDR1 and CDR2 from the germline V gene are MDHEN and SYDVKM. The CDR3 sequence is CASQRDYEQYF. In nucleotides, the CDR3 is TGTGCCAGCCAACGAGACTACGAGCAGTACTTC.

The chain uses TRBV7-9 and TRBJ1-5; TRBD1 matches at 7 bases. The CDR3 sequence is 12 residues long. J lost 9 bases, V lost 2 bases, and 1 base had no gene match. The germline gives CDR1 SEHNR, CDR2 FQNEAQ (reference sequence). CDR3 DNA sequence: TGTGCCAGCAGCTTATCAGGGGGGCCCCAGCATTTT. It translates to CASSLSGGPQHF.

Here the CDR3 reads CASSPPRGRYTEAFF. CDR3 bases: TGTGCCAGCAGTCCACCCAGGGGGCGGTACACTGAAGCTTTCTTT. The chain carries TRBV28 and TRBJ1-1, with TRBD1 matching over 8 bases. This CDR3 is built from 15 residues. V gave up 5 bases and J gave up 3 bases; unmatched junction bases: 8. From germline, CDR1 is MDHEN and CDR2 SYDVKM. Using reference TRBV28 and TRBJ1-1 for the parts outside the CDR3, the full variable domain is DVKVTQSSRYLVKRTGEKVFLECVQDMDHENMFWYRQDPGLGLRLIYFSYDVKMKEKGDIPEGYSVSREKKERFSLILESASTNQTSMYLCASSPPRGRYTEAFFGQGTRLTVV.

The chain employs TRBV30 and TRBJ2-7; 8 bases are a match to TRBD1. The CDR3 runs to 12 residues. V shed 5 bases, J shed 2 bases, and the junction held 2 bases outside the gene matches. Looked up from germline, CDR1 is GTSNPN and CDR2 is SVGIG (reference sequence). The CDR3 is CAWGDRTYEQYF. The CDR3, as DNA: TGTGCCTGGGGGGACAGGACCTACGAGCAGTACTTC.

The rearrangement links TRBV10-3 to TRBJ2-7; D possibly corresponds to TRBD2 (6 bases). The CDR3 runs to 15 residues. Germline assignment: CDR1 ENHRY and CDR2 SYGVKD. Trimming cost V 10 bases and J 3 bases, with 22 bases left between them. Here the CDR3 reads CATTQGGNKFYEQYF. CDR3 sequence (DNA): TGTGCCACCACCCAAGGAGGGAATAAGTTCTACGAGCAGTACTTC.

V is TRBV9 and J is TRBJ2-3, with D perhaps matching TRBD2 (6 bases). Germline CDR1 is SGDLS and CDR2 is YYNGEE. CDR3 length: 14 amino acids. V shed 2 bases and J shed 0 bases, with 7 bases lying between them. DNA for the CDR3: TGTGCCAGCAGCGTCGGGAGAAGCACAGATACGCAGTATTTT. Translated: CASSVGRSTDTQYF. Supplemented by reference TRBV9 and TRBJ2-3, the full variable domain reads DSGVTQTPKHLITATGQRVTLRCSPRSGDLSVYWYQQSLDQGLQFLIQYYNGEERAKGNILERFSAQQFPDLHSELNLSSLELGDSALYFCASSVGRSTDTQYFGPGTRLTVL.

As DNA, the CDR3 is TGTGCCAGCAGCCTGGGGGGGGGACCTAACTATGGCTACACCTTC. Protein: CASSLGGGPNYGYTF. The chain links TRBV11-2 to TRBJ1-2; tentative D call: TRBD1 (5 bases). The V end lost 5 bases, the J end lost 0 bases, and 13 bases lay between the germline ends. Germline CDR1 reads SGHAT; CDR2 reads FQNNGV. This CDR3 is built from 15 residues.

The J gene is TRBJ1-4, the V gene TRBV18; D gene ambiguous. This CDR3 is 15 amino acids long. The V end lost 1 base, the J end lost 7 bases, and 13 bases lay between the germline ends. The germline V gene has CDR1 KGHSH and CDR2 LQKENI. The CDR3 nucleotides read TGTGCCAGCTCACCACTACGGGATCGGAGTGAAAAACTGTTTTTT. This sequence encodes CASSPLRDRSEKLFF.